These T cell receptor beta chains were read from a single sample in a study of cytomegalovirus exposure and HLA in healthy donors. The assay was immunoSEQ multiplex PCR, and TCRdb's table has in-frame clones only and misses some. This table holds more than 200,000 clones, about 80% found once. Sample: PBMCs. The origin of the receptors is a man aged 35 to 55 in good health and CMV-seropositive. Both conserved end residues are part of each CDR3. The order of the fields is V gene, clone size, J gene, D gene, CDR3 protein. D genes are given only for firm matches. Expanded clones are given a class, and other clones once, few, many or no size at all.

TRBV2	NA	TRBJ2-2	TRBD2	CASKVRGRASTGELFF
TRBV7-8	once	TRBJ2-7	NA	CASSLYGQREQYF
TRBV7-9	once	TRBJ1-4	NA	CASSRKDSNEKLFF
TRBV21-1	NA	TRBJ2-4	NA	CASSSRAGQGVKVKNIQYF
TRBV6-5	once	TRBJ2-5	NA	CASSLTRVETQYF
TRBV11-2	NA	TRBJ2-3	TRBD2	CATKRELSTGSDTQYF
TRBV5-1	NA	TRBJ2-6	NA	CASSAEAGANVLTF
TRBV9	NA	TRBJ1-3	TRBD1	CASSALGQGHTIYF
TRBV27	NA	TRBJ1-3	NA	CASSPDRPLAPLSGNTIYF
TRBV9	NA	TRBJ2-1	TRBD2	CASSPTSGAYNEQFF
TRBV9	NA	TRBJ1-1	NA	CASSVGWGGTAATEAFF
TRBV18	NA	TRBJ1-1	NA	CASSRVEGDTEAFF
TRBV7-2	NA	TRBJ2-1	TRBD2	CASTPGAGHEQFF
TRBV11-3	NA	TRBJ2-5	NA	CASSLRAWYQETQYF
TRBV6-1	NA	TRBJ2-3	TRBD2	CASTFSGLSTDTQYF
TRBV14	NA	TRBJ2-1	NA	CASSQDESGGLTYNEQFF
TRBV27	NA	TRBJ2-1	NA	CASSFPRGHEQFF
TRBV10-1	NA	TRBJ2-3	NA	CASSELGASTDTQYF
TRBV9	NA	TRBJ1-1	TRBD1	CASSGEWDSQMNTEAFF
TRBV9	NA	TRBJ2-7	TRBD2	CASSANSGKSYEQYF
TRBV5-3	NA	TRBJ1-3	TRBD1	CARSFGRGRNTIYF
TRBV7-3	NA	TRBJ2-5	NA	CASSPSAWYQETQYF
TRBV6-5	NA	TRBJ1-2	TRBD1	CASSYDGQGDGYTF
TRBV19	NA	TRBJ2-7	TRBD2	CASSSGLGDYEQYF
TRBV7-2	NA	TRBJ2-2	NA	CASSLESSSTGELFF
TRBV6-4	once	TRBJ1-5	NA	CASSDSKVHPRVRPQHF
TRBV5-4	NA	TRBJ2-1	TRBD1	CASSRQGYNEQFF
TRBV11-3	NA	TRBJ2-1	TRBD2	CASNPGRGDNEQFF
TRBV5-4	NA	TRBJ2-7	NA	CASSSGGTVPGEQYF
TRBV5-1	NA	TRBJ2-1	NA	CASSFGDYSYNEQFF
TRBV11-2	NA	TRBJ1-4	TRBD1	CASSLLHRGRRTNEKLFF
TRBV19	NA	TRBJ1-2	NA	CASSIGGVNYGYTF
TRBV27	NA	TRBJ1-5	NA	CASSLSWGQPQHF
TRBV27	NA	TRBJ2-1	TRBD1	CASKRTGYNEQFF
TRBV7-6	NA	TRBJ1-1	TRBD1	CASRDQGAGEAFF
TRBV5-1	once	TRBJ2-1	NA	CASSLGRGNEQFF
TRBV4-1	NA	TRBJ2-5	TRBD2	CASSQDGLATYQETQYF
TRBV7-2	NA	TRBJ1-5	NA	CASTPGLGGNQPQHF
TRBV9	NA	TRBJ2-1	NA	CASSGLNNEQFF
TRBV7-3	NA	TRBJ2-3	TRBD2	CASSLTSVDTQYF
TRBV5-1	NA	TRBJ1-4	TRBD1	CASSSGTGDYEKLFF
TRBV30	few	TRBJ2-1	TRBD1	CAWNRDSYNEQFF
TRBV29-1	NA	TRBJ2-2	NA	CSGGSNTGELFF
TRBV5-4	NA	TRBJ2-1	TRBD2	CASNPRGLAEGNEQFF
TRBV5-1	NA	TRBJ2-2	NA	CASTLLGDTGELFF
TRBV4-1	NA	TRBJ1-1	NA	CASSQAQGANTEAFF
TRBV9	NA	TRBJ2-3	TRBD1	CASSVDGRGTTDTQYF
TRBV19	NA	TRBJ2-2	NA	CASSMPSGNTGELFF
TRBV25-1	NA	TRBJ1-2	NA	CASSEEGSRGGYTF
TRBV19	few	TRBJ1-1	TRBD1	CASSDRTGGNTEAFF
TRBV7-9	once	TRBJ1-2	NA	CASSLEQVDGYTF
TRBV30	NA	TRBJ1-1	NA	CAWTQGRAEAFF
TRBV5-6	NA	TRBJ1-5	TRBD1	CASSLGDRGHQPQHF